The 18 T cell receptor beta chains below come from one sample, sequenced in a study of control samples from healthy donors and cancer patients. This table comes from immunoSEQ multiplex PCR, and its TCRdb copy is limited to in-frame clones, with some not included. Of approximately 210,000 clones listed, roughly nine tenths are singletons. Material for sequencing was blood. The receptors originated from a man under 40 in good health.

The chain uses TRBV3-1 (or the pseudogene TRBV3-2) and TRBJ1-6; 7 bases line up with TRBD1. CDR1 and CDR2 (germline): LGHDT, YNNKEL (reference sequence). With V trimmed by 2 bases and J by 8 bases, 3 bases remained unmatched. The CDR3 sequence is 14 residues long. DNA for the CDR3: TGTGCCAGCAGCCAACAGGGGGGGGATTCACCCCTCCACTTT. Translated, it gives CASSQQGGDSPLHF.

The J gene is TRBJ2-1, the V gene TRBV20-1; 10 nucleotides agree with TRBD2. The CDR3 is made up of 15 amino acids. V lost 5 bases to trimming and J lost 3 bases; unmatched junction nucleotides: 7. Germline assignment: CDR1 DFQATT and CDR2 SNEGSKA (reference sequence). The DNA for the CDR3 is TGCAGTGCTGGTGCCGGGACTAGCGTCTACAATGAGCAGTTCTTC. Protein: CSAGAGTSVYNEQFF.

This rearrangement joins TRBV2 to TRBJ1-5; 7 positions agree with TRBD1. With 7 bases clipped from V and 1 base from J, the junction kept 10 bases outside the gene matches. CDR3 length: 16 amino acids. Germline V gene data show CDR1 as SNHLY and CDR2 as FYNNEI. The CDR3: CASKRGLRQSNQPQHF. CDR3 nucleotides: TGTGCCAGCAAAAGGGGGCTTAGACAGAGCAATCAGCCCCAGCATTTT.

V usage is TRBV19 and J usage is TRBJ1-1; no clear D gene. V dropped 2 bases and J dropped 1 base, with 8 bases sitting between them. The germline V gene has CDR1 LNHDA and CDR2 SQIVND (reference sequence). The CDR3 sequence is 14 residues long. The CDR3 loop is CASSISGGNTEAFF. DNA of the CDR3: TGTGCCAGTAGTATATCCGGAGGGAACACTGAAGCTTTCTTT.

This sequence joins TRBV19 and TRBJ1-1; D is unresolved. The germline gives CDR1 LNHDA, CDR2 SQIVND (reference sequence). The CDR3 spans 13 residues. V lost 5 bases and J lost 1, with 8 bases in between. CDR3 protein: CASSLDSNTEAFF. The DNA of the CDR3 is TGTGCCAGTAGTCTCGACTCGAACACTGAAGCTTTCTTT.

This clone came up once. The chain couples TRBV30 to TRBJ1-1, with 8 bases lining up with TRBD1. J gave up 2 bases and V 0 bases, and 11 bases lay outside the gene matches. The germline V gene has CDR1 GTSNPN and CDR2 SVGIG (reference sequence). The CDR3 runs 17 residues. Here the CDR3 DNA reads TGTGCCTGGAGTGTACCTTTAGGACAGGGATTAAACACTGAAGCTTTCTTT. Amino acid sequence: CAWSVPLGQGLNTEAFF.

The gene calls are TRBV27 and TRBJ1-5, with 7 bases identical to TRBD1. With V trimmed by 4 bases and J by 2 bases, 11 bases remained unmatched. This CDR3 has 17 residues. CDR1 is MNHEY and CDR2 is SMNVEV in the germline V gene (reference sequence). The CDR3 region has the DNA TGTGCCAGCAGTTCCCAGGTCGACAGGGTGGGCAATCAGCCCCAGCATTTT. The encoded protein is CASSSQVDRVGNQPQHF.

The chain uses TRBV10-3 and TRBJ2-3; 7 nucleotides align to TRBD1. The CDR3 has 14 amino acids. The germline CDR1 and CDR2 sequences are ENHRY and SYGVKD. V shed 0 bases, J shed 4 bases, and the junction held 1 base outside the gene matches. The DNA of the CDR3 is TGTGCCATCAGTGAGTCCACAGGGGCAGATACGCAGTATTTT. Translation gives CAISESTGADTQYF.

This rearrangement joins TRBV18 to TRBJ2-3, with D unclear. V lost 0 bases and J 6 bases, leaving 10 bases between the germline ends. This CDR3 has 14 residues. Germline V gives CDR1 KGHSH, CDR2 LQKENI. The CDR3 protein is CASSPPSFTDTQYF. In nucleotides, the CDR3 is TGTGCCAGCTCACCACCGAGCTTTACCGATACGCAGTATTTT.

The chain recombines TRBV15 with TRBJ1-1; D is ambiguous. The CDR3 is 13 residues long. Trimming pared 9 bases from V and 4 bases from J, leaving 15 bases between. The germline CDR1 and CDR2 sequences are LNHNV and YYDKDF (reference sequence). The CDR3 DNA is TGTGCCACAGGGCAAGCTCTGGGCACTGAAGCTTTCTTT. Protein sequence: CATGQALGTEAFF.

The chain recombines TRBV12-3 or TRBV12-4 with TRBJ1-2, with 7 bases lining up with TRBD1. CDR3 size: 13 residues. V gave up 5 bases and J gave up 7 bases; unmatched junction bases: 7. CDR3 nucleotides: TGTGCCAGCAGTACCCTAGGGGGCTCTGGCTACACCTTC. It is translated as CASSTLGGSGYTF.

The rearrangement uses TRBV18 and TRBJ2-4, with TRBD2 matching 7 bases. Germline CDR1 reads KGHSH; CDR2 reads LQKENI. The V segment lost 6 bases and the J segment 7 bases; nucleotides outside the gene matches: 9. The CDR3 is 14 residues long. The CDR3 protein is CASSSSDGGNIQYF. The CDR3 DNA follows: TGTGCCAGCTCCTCATCGGACGGGGGGAACATTCAGTACTTC.

V is TRBV12-3 or TRBV12-4 and J is TRBJ1-3, with D tentatively TRBD1 (6 bases). The CDR3 is made up of 13 amino acids. V was cut by 9 bases and J by 0 bases, with 9 bases left in between. The CDR3 DNA reads TGTGCCAGTAAACAGGGCTCTGGAAACACCATATATTTT. Amino acids: CASKQGSGNTIYF.

V and J are TRBV29-1 and TRBJ1-1, with D maybe TRBD1 (6 bases). This CDR3 contains 13 residues. Germline lookup yields CDR1 SQVTM and CDR2 ANQGSEA. V was clipped by 4 bases and J by 5 bases, with 14 bases between them. The CDR3 nucleotides are TGCAGCGTTGCAACACAAGGGGGGACTGAAGCTTTCTTT. This translates into CSVATQGGTEAFF.

The chain employs TRBV3-1 (or the pseudogene TRBV3-2) and TRBJ1-6; D not certain. Germline CDR1 LGHDT, CDR2 YNNKEL (reference sequence). This CDR3 spans 13 amino acids. Trimming cost V 0 bases and J 12 bases, with 9 bases left between them. CDR3 in amino acids: CASSQEFRRPLHF. In DNA form, the CDR3 reads TGTGCCAGCAGCCAAGAGTTTCGGAGACCCCTCCACTTT.

V gene TRBV3-1 (or the pseudogene TRBV3-2) combines with J gene TRBJ1-1; TRBD1 is a possible D gene (5 bases). Germline CDR1 and CDR2: LGHDT and YNNKEL (reference sequence). This CDR3 is built from 17 residues. V lost 0 bases and J 0 bases, leaving 14 bases between the germline ends. This CDR3 is CASSQDPEGPLNTEAFF. CDR3 sequence (DNA): TGTGCCAGCAGCCAAGACCCGGAGGGACCGTTGAACACTGAAGCTTTCTTT.

This clone was seen a few times. The V gene is TRBV7-6, the J gene TRBJ1-1; 7 bases align to TRBD1. The CDR3 runs to 13 residues. The germline V gene encodes CDR1 SGHVS and CDR2 FNYEAQ. V was clipped by 2 bases and J by 4 bases; unmatched bases: 1. The CDR3 here is CASSLTGVTEAFF. CDR3 sequence (DNA): TGTGCCAGCAGCTTAACAGGGGTCACTGAAGCTTTCTTT.

This chain links TRBV5-6 with TRBJ1-1; TRBD1 is a possible D gene (5 bases). The CDR3 has 15 amino acids. Germline CDR1 reads SGHDT; CDR2 reads YYEEEE. The V end lost 1 base, the J end lost 4 bases, and 14 bases lay between the germline ends. The CDR3 DNA follows: TGTGCCAGCAGCTTGTGGGCAGGGCGTTCCACTGAAGCTTTCTTT. Translating it yields CASSLWAGRSTEAFF. Full variable domain (missing parts from reference TRBV5-6 and TRBJ1-1): DAGVTQSPTHLIKTRGQQVTLRCSPKSGHDTVSWYQQALGQGPQFIFQYYEEEERQRGNFPDRFSGHQFPNYSSELNVNALLLGDSALYLCASSLWAGRSTEAFFGQGTRLTVV.